The clone carrying this TCR beta chain was seen once. Its antigen is not known. The length of the CDR3 is 15 residues. J lost 3 bases, V lost 4 bases, and 10 bases had no gene match. CDR1 is SGDLS, CDR2 YYNGEE, per germline. TCRdb's table, derived via immunoSEQ multiplex PCR, lists solely in-frame clones and lacks some. The sample shows 100,000 to 120,000 clones, around 85% of them seen only once. The data are from a study of cytomegalovirus exposure and HLA in healthy donors. Whole-study results and caveats: Specific recognition of CMV antigens was confirmed in vitro for three chains (all CMV-associated). With high specificity and sensitivity, the classifier reportedly diagnosed cytomegalovirus status. Among TCR beta chains, those listed as cytomegalovirus-associated numbered more than 150.

This sequence was found in a woman between 18 and 29 years old in good health and CMV-seronegative. V is TRBV9 and J is TRBJ2-7; 7 nucleotides match TRBD1. The sample comprised PBMCs. The CDR3 DNA is TGTGCCAGCAGCCCCTCCGGGACAGTGATCTACGAGCAGTACTTC. Its protein is CASSPSGTVIYEQYF.